The T cell receptor (beta chain) described here comes from a study of blood T cells in healthy people across ages. Study-wide points: As naive T cell percentage varied, TCR beta diversity correlated strongly with it. Bulk PBMC profiling left naive and antigen-experienced comparisons inconclusive.

CDR1 is MDHEN, CDR2 SYDVKM, per germline. This CDR3 is 15 amino acids long. Trimming cost V 7 bases and J 4 bases, with 14 bases left between them. For this clonotype: What it binds is not known.

The donors, healthy Caucasians from Russia, were aged about 6 to 100. Using a J-beta primer mix together with a sample-barcoded 5' primer, a second PCR was run for roughly 6 to 12 cycles. The authors tagged each cDNA molecule using a template-switch adaptor with 12 random nucleotides. TCRdb re-analysed the 5' RACE reads in MiXCR, keeping a single row per CDR3 protein. Here the sample spans about 1,000,000 distinct CDR3 sequences, roughly 45% being singletons. Material for sequencing was blood. This receptor was obtained from a woman aged 55-69 years in good health. The chain employs TRBV28 and TRBJ1-6; D gene uncertain. The CDR3 region is CASILGGRYNSPLHF. CDR3 DNA: TGTGCCAGCATCCTAGGTGGGCGTTATAATTCACCCCTCCACTTT.